The 4 T cell receptor beta chains reported below all come from one sample, sequenced in a study of shared T cell receptors in the human thymus (dated by TCRdb to the early 2020s). Preparation of the library involved the immunoSEQ multiplex PCR assay. TCRdb's version of the immuneACCESS table is confined to in-frame rearrangements and falls short of the full clone set. An unresolved V gene accounts for under half of the shortfall where checked; the remainder is of unknown origin. The sample table shows some 720,000 clones, and 85% to 90% are seen once. The ten largest clones take up approximately 0.01% of the sample. These records were also assigned to another study, of human thymus T cells.

What was sequenced was thymocytes. These receptors were obtained from a boy less than two years old with a congenital heart defect. Donor details come from another sample of the same person, matched by shared clones.

The rearrangement links TRBV4-2 to TRBJ1-2, with 7 bases aligning to TRBD1. The trim removed 5 bases at V and 4 bases at J, leaving 4 bases unmatched. CDR1 is LGHNA and CDR2 is YNFKEQ in the germline V gene. The CDR3 extends over 13 amino acids. CDR3 in DNA: TGTGCCAGCAGCGGGCAGGGGGTCTATGGCTACACCTTC. Encoded protein: CASSGQGVYGYTF.

V usage is TRBV11-2 and J usage is TRBJ2-3, with a weak D call TRBD2 (5 bases). In germline, CDR1 is SGHAT, CDR2 FQNNGV. The CDR3 has 15 amino acids. Trimming left V 3 bases short and J 0 bases short, with 10 bases between. The CDR3 is CASSLVRGSTDTQYF. The CDR3 DNA reads as TGTGCCAGCAGCTTGGTCCGCGGGAGCACAGATACGCAGTATTTT.

The gene calls are TRBV23-1 and TRBJ2-1, with a tentative D call TRBD2 (6 bases). TRBV23-1 falls under the ORF class, with uncertain function. Deletions cut 3 bases from V and 5 bases from J, with 11 bases between. This CDR3 has 14 amino acids. The CDR3 region has the DNA TGCGCCAGCAGTCATAAAGCGGGCAACAATGAGCAGTTCTTC. Its translation is CASSHKAGNNEQFF.

This clone was seen a few times. This chain joins TRBV10-3 and TRBJ1-2; D is perhaps TRBD1 (5 bases). The germline V and J ends were trimmed by 5 bases and 3 bases, with 13 bases remaining between them. Germline V gene sequence: CDR1 ENHRY, CDR2 SYGVKD. The CDR3 is 14 residues long. The CDR3 spells CAISTNVQDYGYTF. The CDR3 region has the DNA TGTGCCATCAGTACAAACGTACAGGACTATGGCTACACCTTC.